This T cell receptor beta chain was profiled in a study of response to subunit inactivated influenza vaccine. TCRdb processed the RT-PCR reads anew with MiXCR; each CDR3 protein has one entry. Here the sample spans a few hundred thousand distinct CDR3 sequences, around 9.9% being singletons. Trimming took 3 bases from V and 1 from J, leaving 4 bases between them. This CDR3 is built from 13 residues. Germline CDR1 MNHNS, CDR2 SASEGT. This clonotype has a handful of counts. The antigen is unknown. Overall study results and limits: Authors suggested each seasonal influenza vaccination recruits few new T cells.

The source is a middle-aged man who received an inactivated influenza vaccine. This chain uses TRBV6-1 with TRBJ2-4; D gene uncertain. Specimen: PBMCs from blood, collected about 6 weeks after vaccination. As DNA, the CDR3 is TGTGCCAGCAGTGACAGGGCCAAAAACATTCAGTACTTC. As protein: CASSDRAKNIQYF.